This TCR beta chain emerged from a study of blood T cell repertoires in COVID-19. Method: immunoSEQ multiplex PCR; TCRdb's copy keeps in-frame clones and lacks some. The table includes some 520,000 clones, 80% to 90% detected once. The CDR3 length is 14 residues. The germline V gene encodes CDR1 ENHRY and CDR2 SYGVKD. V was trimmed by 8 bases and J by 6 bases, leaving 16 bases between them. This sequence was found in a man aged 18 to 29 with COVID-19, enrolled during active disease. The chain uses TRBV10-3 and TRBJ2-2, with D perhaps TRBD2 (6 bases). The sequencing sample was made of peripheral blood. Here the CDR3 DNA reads TGTGCCATCGGGGGGAAGGGGCTGGCCGGGGAGCTGTTTTTT. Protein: CAIGGKGLAGELFF.